The 12 T cell receptor beta chains below all came from one sample that was sequenced in a study of CD8+CD57+ T cells in acquired aplastic anemia. Genomic DNA provided the template from which TCR beta VDJ and CDR3 profiles were obtained. Each CDR3 protein gets one entry after TCRdb re-called the reads with MiXCR. The table lists more than 100,000 distinct CDR3 sequences, more than 35% of them singletons. What was sequenced was sorted CD4+, CD8+, or CD8+CD57+ T cells (not recorded which) from PBMCs. The receptor source for this set is a human donor in good health, serving as a control.

There are many counts of this clonotype. The chain has TRBV29-1 and TRBJ2-6; TRBD2 is a possible D gene (6 bases). Germline V gene sequence: CDR1 SQVTM, CDR2 ANQGSEA. This CDR3 spans 15 amino acids. V dropped 6 bases and J dropped 0 bases, with 12 bases sitting between them. CDR3: CSVSLGGSGANVLTF. CDR3 coding DNA: TGCAGCGTCTCCTTGGGGGGCTCTGGGGCCAACGTCCTGACTTTC.

This chain joins TRBV19 and TRBJ1-5; 8 bases are shared with TRBD1. V lost 6 bases to trimming and J lost 7 bases; unmatched junction nucleotides: 8. The CDR3 runs to 14 residues. From germline, CDR1 is LNHDA and CDR2 SQIVND (reference sequence). CDR3 sequence (DNA): TGTGCCAGTAGCCGACAGGGGCTCGGACAGCCCCAGCATTTT. Its translation is CASSRQGLGQPQHF.

The chain has TRBV10-2 and TRBJ2-1; 9 bases are a match to TRBD2. The CDR3 is 13 amino acids. Looked up from germline, CDR1 is WSHSY and CDR2 is SAAADI. V dropped 6 bases and J dropped 4; count of bases not matched to a gene: 1. In nucleotides, the CDR3 is TGCGCCAGCAGGCGGGGGGGATACAATGAGCAGTTCTTC. This codes for CASRRGGYNEQFF.

This clonotype was seen once. The chain recombines TRBV18 with TRBJ2-3; 10 bases map to TRBD2. This CDR3 is 15 amino acids long. With V trimmed by 2 bases and J by 11 bases, 10 bases remained unmatched. The germline CDR1 and CDR2 sequences are KGHSH and LQKENI. CDR3 region: CASSPAASGGRRQYF. For the CDR3, the DNA is TGTGCCAGCTCACCAGCGGCTAGCGGGGGCCGGCGGCAGTATTTT. Looking up the rest from reference TRBV18 and TRBJ2-3 gives the full variable domain: NAGVMQNPRHLVRRRGQEARLRCSPMKGHSHVYWYRQLPEEGLKFMVYLQKENIIDESGMPKERFSAEFPKEGPSILRIQQVVRGDSAAYFCASSPAASGGRRQYFGPGTRLTVL.

The J gene is TRBJ2-5, the V gene TRBV7-2; TRBD2 agrees at 8 bases. The CDR3 loop spans 13 amino acids. CDR1 SGHTA and CDR2 FQGNSA come from the germline V gene. Trimming removed 8 bases from V and 4 bases from J; junction bases left unmatched: 6. The CDR3 DNA is TGTGCCAGCTCCACGGGGGGGGTAGAGACCCAGTACTTC. Translation gives CASSTGGVETQYF. The entire variable domain, with the rest obtained from reference TRBV7-2 and TRBJ2-5, is as follows: GAGVSQSPSNKVTEKGKDVELRCDPISGHTALYWYRQSLGQGLEFLIYFQGNSAPDKSGLPSDRFSAERTGGSVSTLTIQRTQQEDSAVYLCASSTGGVETQYFGPGTRLLVL.

This clonotype has ten or more counts. The chain is built from TRBV7-2 and TRBJ1-5, with a weak D call TRBD1 (5 bases). V lost 5 bases, J lost 0 bases, and 11 bases lay in between. There are 15 residues in the CDR3. Germline loops: CDR1 SGHTA, CDR2 FQGNSA. The CDR3 sequence is CASSPWGGSNQPQHF. CDR3 in DNA: TGTGCCAGCAGCCCATGGGGGGGTAGCAATCAGCCCCAGCATTTT.

This clonotype was found many times. The chain is built from TRBV6-5 and TRBJ2-1; 7 positions agree with TRBD1. The CDR3 has 14 residues. Germline CDR1 MNHEY, CDR2 SVGAGI. J was trimmed by 4 bases and V by 2 bases; bases with no gene match: 2. CDR3 sequence: CASSYGTVYNEQFF. As DNA, the CDR3 is TGTGCCAGCAGTTACGGGACAGTATACAATGAGCAGTTCTTC.

This clonotype is classed as medium-sized. V gene TRBV2 combines with J gene TRBJ1-3; D unclear. The CDR3 consists of 14 residues. Germline-derived CDR1 and CDR2 are SNHLY and FYNNEI. V lost 3 bases and J 4 bases, leaving 10 bases between the germline ends. The CDR3 DNA reads TGTGCCAGCAGTGACTATGTCCCGGGAAACACCATATATTTT. It specifies CASSDYVPGNTIYF.

J is TRBJ2-2 and V is TRBV24-1; D perhaps matches TRBD2 (6 bases). CDR1 is KGHDR, CDR2 SFDVKD, per germline. This CDR3 comprises 13 residues. Between the trimmed V and J ends, which lost 5 bases and 6 bases, there was a span of 9 bases. As DNA, the CDR3 is TGTGCCACCAGTGTAGGAGGGGCCGGGGAGCTGTTTTTT. Its protein is CATSVGGAGELFF.

This clonotype occurred a few times. This chain's CDR3 is CASSHPGTGGEKLFF. CDR3 bases: TGTGCCAGCAGTCACCCCGGGACAGGAGGTGAAAAACTGTTTTTT. V usage is TRBV25-1 and J usage is TRBJ1-4, with 8 bases that match TRBD1. Germline-derived CDR1 and CDR2 are MGHDK and SYGVNS. Losses at the gene ends were 5 bases for V and 7 bases for J; bases not matched to a gene: 9. The CDR3 totals 15 residues.

This clonotype was seen many times. The gene calls are TRBV5-1 and TRBJ1-2; 7 positions agree with TRBD1. Trimming cost V 7 bases and J 3 bases; bases outside gene matches: 12. The CDR3 covers 15 residues. The germline V gene encodes CDR1 SGHRS and CDR2 YFSETQ. The CDR3 spells CASRLGSTGDYGYTF. For the CDR3, the DNA is TGCGCCAGCCGGCTTGGTAGTACAGGGGACTATGGCTACACCTTC. The full variable domain, its missing parts supplied by reference TRBV5-1 and TRBJ1-2, is KAGVTQTPRYLIKTRGQQVTLSCSPISGHRSVSWYQQTPGQGLQFLFEYFSETQRNKGNFPGRFSGRQFSNSRSEMNVSTLELGDSALYLCASRLGSTGDYGYTFGSGTRLTVV.

The V and J genes are TRBV20-1 and TRBJ1-5; D gene unclear. Germline CDR1 and CDR2: DFQATT and SNEGSKA (reference sequence). Trimming took 3 bases from V and 2 from J, leaving 11 bases between them. This CDR3 spans 14 amino acids. The CDR3 DNA sequence: TGCAGTGCTAGTCGGGGTTATGGCAATCAGCCCCAGCATTTT. Translating gives CSASRGYGNQPQHF.